This T cell receptor (beta chain) was sequenced during a study of cytomegalovirus exposure and HLA in healthy donors (dated by TCRdb to the late 2010s). Broadly, across the study: In an earlier analysis of roughly 500 of the donors, less than 350 Gb of sequence data and some 120 million unique TCR beta sequences from about 190 million T cells were reported. About 330 gigabases of sequencing data and around 88 million unique TCR sequences made up an early release that covered approximately 620 HLA-typed donors. Among the roughly 390 genotyped donors, around 81% belonged to the genetic ancestry cluster associated with self-reported Caucasian donors. The study aimed to test whether signatures of past pathogen exposure could be identified by cataloging public T cell receptors. Using immunosequencing, the study profiled T cell repertoires from 666 subjects and related those repertoires to cytomegalovirus serostatus. Along with the roughly 700-subject first cohort, a separate validation cohort of around 110 different subjects was used. To predict cytomegalovirus infection status, the study combined high-throughput TCR immunosequencing, statistical association of individual TCRs with disease status, and machine learning. To study patterns of TCR occurrence, a later analysis re-analyzed previously published TCR beta repertoires from around 660 donors and added high-resolution HLA genotyping. Rather than using new phenotypic data, the later analysis identified candidate immune exposures from TCR beta sequences and from how often those sequences occurred across donors. To decide whether each TCR beta V gene segment behaved as functional or pseudogenic, an earlier analysis of approximately 590 of the donors relied on high-throughput TCR beta sequencing. Donor age, sex, ethnicity and CMV serostatus were collected together with the repertoire data. A later genetic analysis used genome-wide SNP genotypes for 398 of the 666 donors, treating that subset as a discovery cohort. All discovery cohort repertoires had been generated using a single sequencing platform. HLA typing covered class I and class II loci at four-digit resolution. Typing coverage varied by locus: about 629-640 donors for A, B, C, DRB1 and DQB1; 522 for DQA1; some 610 for DPA1; around 450 for DPB1. Because of strong linkage in the cohort, roughly five DR-DQ haplotypes were treated as single units for association and clustering. Among roughly 400 genotyped donors of the cohort, an average of around 240,000 unique TCR beta nucleotide sequences was sequenced per donor, of which about 19% were non-productive. Here is what the overall study found, with its caveats: When HLA alleles, especially DR and DQ, strongly co-occurred, attributing TCR associations to individual alleles was difficult. According to the authors, the approach could potentially be generalized to other disease states and immunological phenotypes. In an earlier analysis of around 600 of the donors, most TCR beta V segments appeared in productive rearrangements about 90% or about 30% of the time, broadly matching IMGT annotations. According to a later analysis, most CMV-associated TCR beta chains appeared to be HLA-restricted, and the HLA associations seemed to be driven largely by CMV exposure. The classifier was reported to diagnose cytomegalovirus status with high specificity and sensitivity in both the original cohort and the validation cohort. An association between a missense DCLRE1C variant and V-gene and J-gene trimming of TCR beta chains was found in a later genetic analysis and replicated in an independent cohort. Most TCR sequences were seen in very few donors, while some public TCRs were found in many individuals. Immune exposure information for the cohort was limited to CMV serostatus. In a later analysis, TCR association rates were found to vary across HLA loci, with the most associated TCRs seen for DRB1 alleles and the fewest for HLA-C alleles. A further reported finding was that TCR beta sequences accurately predicted the HLA-A and HLA-B alleles for most subjects in the first cohort. Three of the identified cytomegalovirus-associated TCR beta chains were confirmed in vitro to be specific for cytomegalovirus antigens. A cluster of highly shared sequence variants was judged likely to represent a technical artifact of the sequencing pipeline. Compared with equally common non-associated chains, HLA-associated TCR beta chains in a later analysis were more clonally expanded and had lower generation probabilities. The study listed 170 or so TCR beta chains as associated with cytomegalovirus. Specific HLA alleles were associated with 15,000 to 20,000 TCR beta sequences at a false discovery rate of 0.05 in a later analysis. Because the 87-base-pair reads could not distinguish some IMGT-functional V segments, including TRBV6-2 and TRBV6-3, those segments were excluded. Because HLA typing was missing for some donors at each locus, association tests included only the typed subset. Presence/absence analyses assumed roughly uniform sequencing depth across donors, an assumption that may not hold. In a later genetic analysis, fewer N-insertions in productive TCRs were reported among donors in an Asian-associated ancestry cluster than the roughly 640-donor mean. Linkage disequilibrium might explain the correlated functional status among segregating V segments, but an unknown experimental factor could not be excluded. According to a later analysis, parvovirus B19, influenza, CMV and Epstein-Barr virus appeared linked to several top co-occurrence clusters. About 17 rarely observed V segments, including chromosome 9 orphons, were excluded from the earlier analysis of several hundred of the donors because counts were too low. The cohort was sequenced for TCR beta chains only, and without alpha or paired-chain data the features that could be detected were limited.

Trimming removed 4 bases from V and 9 bases from J, leaving 9 bases between the germline ends. Sequences WSHSY (CDR1) and SAAADI (CDR2) are obtained from the germline V gene. From the cysteine up to the phenylalanine, the CDR3 has a length of 12 residues. The read is trimmed to its CDR3 DNA, 36 bases read in frame from base 1. Libraries were prepared through the immunoSEQ multiplex PCR assay. The multiplex PCR relied on a mix of 60 forward primers for TCR Vbeta segments and 13 reverse primers for TCR Jbeta segments. Amplification of the CDR3 region of rearranged TCR beta genes was performed with a multiplex PCR assay on genomic DNA. The amplified TCR beta libraries were sequenced on the Illumina HiSeq System as 87-base-pair reads. As for how the authors treated the data: In a later analysis, roughly 80 million unique TCR beta chains were counted across the approximately 670 repertoires, and roughly 11 million of these chains were shared by at least two donors. Raw reads were error-corrected and collapsed into unique sequences by a nearest-neighbor algorithm in which closely related sequences were merged to remove PCR and sequencing errors. V, D and J gene segments were assigned by aligning CDR3 sequences to IMGT reference sequences. For a sequence to be retained, a match of at least six nucleotides to both a V gene segment and a J gene segment was required. A rearrangement was called productive if the CDR3 had no stop codons and remained in frame with V and J, and every other rearrangement was called non-productive. Following IMGT convention, CDR3 was defined as the stretch from the second conserved V-encoded cysteine to the conserved J-encoded phenylalanine. The earlier analysis of approximately 500 of the donors excluded sequences that lacked an unambiguous match to a single V gene segment. An earlier analysis of 500 to 700 of the donors classified V segments as functional when productive rearrangements were above 56.7% and as segregating when the standard deviation between donors was above 5%. To diagnose cytomegalovirus status from the catalog of TCR beta chain sequences, a statistical classification framework was built. In a later analysis, V and J genes were assigned by comparing TCR nucleotide sequences against IMGT/GENE-DB human TR gene sequences. The TCRdist pipeline was used in a later analysis to assign CDR3 sequences and most-parsimonious VDJ recombination scenarios. In a later analysis, each TCR beta chain was defined by its CDR3 amino acid sequence together with its V-gene family, and reads lacking a unique V-gene family were excluded. In a later analysis, some 600 highly shared, low-generation-probability nucleotide sequences were removed to address suspected cross-contamination and a sequencing artifact. In a later analysis, a clonal expansion index was calculated for each public chain from normalized within-repertoire ranks of inferred template counts. Generation probabilities in a later analysis came from a VDJ recombination model fitted to out-of-frame rearrangements, and those results were checked against IGoR. A later analysis scored TCR-TCR, TCR-HLA and TCR-CMV co-occurrence with hypergeometric tests, applying a repertoire-size bias correction to TCR pairs. A later analysis estimated false discovery rates by permuting HLA or CMV assignments 20 times. A later analysis grouped co-occurring TCRs with DBSCAN, adding TCRdist sequence similarity when clustering within HLA-allele-positive subsets. Co-occurrence clustering excluded repertoires with fewer than 30,000 or more than 120,000 public chains, plus five with anomalous nucleotide sharing. TCRdb mirrors the immuneACCESS table, restricted to in-frame sequences. Some clones are absent from its copies; in checked studies, under half trace to an unresolved V gene, and the reason for the others is unknown. The DNA was the basis for D and trimming; V, J and clone size are from that table. Counted in this sample were approximately 130,000 clones; about 61% of them appeared once. The ten largest clones take up 2.4% of the sample.

Turning to this clone: What antigen it recognizes has not been identified. Within one base of it there is no much larger clone, and no base qualities were kept.

The cohort was made up of about 670 healthy bone marrow donors. At the time of sampling, every cohort member was nominally healthy, though immune exposures that went unrecorded were likely present. The donor tested CMV seronegative, placing the donor among the roughly 350 seronegative members of the cohort. Each donor provided a peripheral blood sample, and peripheral blood mononuclear cells were used for TCR beta sequencing. The Qiagen DNeasy Blood Extraction Kit was used to extract genomic DNA from the blood cell samples. Input material: PBMCs. The chain couples TRBV10-2 to TRBJ2-2, with the D gene uncertain. The source is a woman aged 40 to 49 in good health and CMV-seronegative. The DNA reads as follows: TGCGCCAGCAGTGGACTCCCCAGGGAGCTGTTTTTT. Its protein reads: CASSGLPRELFF.